This T cell receptor beta chain was recovered during a study of CD8 T cells in ankylosing spondylitis. General observations from the study: Matched synovial fluid from ankylosing spondylitis patients was reported to be enriched for disease-linked clones.

This clonotype was seen more than once but under ten times. Its antigen is unidentified. Trimming took 6 bases from V and 6 from J, leaving 19 bases between them. The CDR3 totals 15 residues. Using its own MiXCR run on the 5' RACE reads, TCRdb lists one record per CDR3 protein. The table includes more than 200,000 distinct CDR3 sequences, under 30% detected once. The sample consisted of blood, either unsorted or a sorted T cell fraction (not recorded which). The chain combines TRBV12-3 or TRBV12-4 with TRBJ2-3; D may be TRBD1 (6 bases). This receptor was obtained from a male donor with ankylosing spondylitis or in good health (not recorded which). In DNA, the CDR3 is TGTGCCAGCAGCCTCAATTCAGGGACATGGGATACGCAGTATTTT. Translating it yields CASSLNSGTWDTQYF.